The source of this TCR beta chain is a study of blood T cell repertoires in COVID-19. CDR1 is LGHNA, CDR2 YNFKEQ, per germline. V dropped 7 bases and J dropped 8 bases, with 25 bases sitting between them. The CDR3 sequence is 16 residues long. Clones were read by immunoSEQ multiplex PCR, and TCRdb kept only the in-frame ones, dropping some. The data contain around 65,000 clones, approximately 91% of them singletons. The material sequenced was peripheral blood. This TCR came from a human donor in a cohort sampled during active COVID-19. The chain carries TRBV4-2 and TRBJ2-3; TRBD2 might be the D (7 bases). DNA for the CDR3: TGTGCCAGCACCTTAATGGGGGGGGCCCAACTTCTTACGCAGTATTTT. It specifies CASTLMGGAQLLTQYF.